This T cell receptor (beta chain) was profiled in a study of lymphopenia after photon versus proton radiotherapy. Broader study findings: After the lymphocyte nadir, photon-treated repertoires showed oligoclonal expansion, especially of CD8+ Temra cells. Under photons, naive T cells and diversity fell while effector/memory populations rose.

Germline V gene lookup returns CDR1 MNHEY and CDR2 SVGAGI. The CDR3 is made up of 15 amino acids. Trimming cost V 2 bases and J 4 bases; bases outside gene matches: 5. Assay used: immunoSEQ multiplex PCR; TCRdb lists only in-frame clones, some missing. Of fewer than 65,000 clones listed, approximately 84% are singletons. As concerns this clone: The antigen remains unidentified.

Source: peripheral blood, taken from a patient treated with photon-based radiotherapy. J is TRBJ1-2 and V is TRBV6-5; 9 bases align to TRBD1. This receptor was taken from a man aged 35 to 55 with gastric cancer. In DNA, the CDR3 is TGTGCCAGCAGTTACCGGGGACAGGGAGCCTATGGCTACACCTTC. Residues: CASSYRGQGAYGYTF.